This T cell receptor beta chain was sequenced during a study of human T cells and chemical hapten exposure. Study at large: A roughly 2 cm by roughly 2 cm inner upper arm patch received 2% DPC for sensitization. While the approximately 24-week study was under way, patients received diphenylcyclopropenone on the scalp every week. Study-wide findings and caveats: Versus controls, expanded TCRs had significantly more large CDR3 similarity clusters.

Unique molecular identifiers were linked by the library to individual cDNA molecules. One entry per CDR3 protein results from TCRdb running MiXCR on the RACE reads. The sample yields under 400,000 distinct CDR3 sequences, approximately 5.1% seen once. The germline gives CDR1 MNHEY, CDR2 SVGAGI. V gave up 2 bases and J gave up 4 bases, with 8 bases separating them. The CDR3 has 13 residues. Time point: pre-sensitization, week 0. Specified treatment: therapeutic diphenylcyclopropenone sensitization with weekly scalp DPC. On this clonotype itself: As yet, its antigen is unknown.

The rearrangement uses TRBV6-5 and TRBJ2-5; no clear D gene. The starting material was whole blood, obtained in connection with sensitization to the hapten diphenylcyclopropenone (DPC). The receptor's source is a woman between 45 and 65 years old with alopecia areata. Some clones in this sample may be carry-over from other donors' samples. The CDR3 DNA reads as TGTGCCAGCAGTTACACAGTTCTAGAGACCCAGTACTTC. This encodes CASSYTVLETQYF.